This T cell receptor beta chain was captured in a study of identical twins. A single record per CDR3 protein comes from TCRdb applying MiXCR to the 5' RACE reads. The data hold about 530,000 distinct CDR3 sequences, with approximately 16% observed a single time. Study-level results: Models underpredicted monozygotic twin sharing of out-of-frame TCR alpha. In beta out-of-frame sequences, the excess sharing between twins was weaker. In drawing conclusions, the study used cross-sectional statistical analysis and did not follow the same donors.

This clonotype appeared a few times. What it binds is not known. The CDR3 is made up of 15 amino acids. Germline V gene lookup returns CDR1 ENHRY and CDR2 SYGVKD. J lost 9 bases, V lost 2 bases, and 5 bases had no gene match. These data were also reused for a study on yellow fever vaccine responses in identical twins.

The chain joins TRBV10-3 to TRBJ2-3; 13 bases align to TRBD2. Material for sequencing was CD4+ T cells sorted from blood. The receptor's source is a woman under 30 in good health. This CDR3 is CAISEGLAGEETQYF. The CDR3 bases are TGTGCCATCAGTGAGGGACTAGCGGGGGAGGAGACGCAGTATTTT.